This T cell receptor (beta chain) was documented in a study of blood T cell repertoires in COVID-19. Trimming left V 6 bases short and J 1 base short, with 11 bases between. Germline V gene lookup returns CDR1 SGHDT and CDR2 YYEEEE. This CDR3 spans 15 amino acids. In the source study's methods: Amplified reference gene primers provided the basis for estimating nucleated cell counts. Clones were read by immunoSEQ multiplex PCR, and TCRdb kept only the in-frame ones, dropping some. The V and J calls and clone size were taken over from that table, and D and trimming were inferred from the DNA. The sample carries 190,000 or so clones, about 85% recorded once. This clone was detected only once.

This sequence was found in a woman aged 80 or over with acute or convalescent COVID-19. Sequencing was performed on peripheral blood. The chain is built from TRBV5-6 and TRBJ1-6; D is possibly TRBD1 (5 bases). This CDR3 reads CASTPGGSYNSPLHF. In nucleotides, the CDR3 is TGTGCCAGCACCCCGGGGGGGTCCTATAATTCACCCCTCCACTTT.